These 23 T cell receptor beta chains share one sample of origin, sequenced in a study of beta chain features in type 1 diabetes. All of the isolated RNA was reverse transcribed, so expressed TCRB transcripts were sequenced. Sequenced by immunoSEQ multiplex PCR; TCRdb stores in-frame clones only, minus some. Here the sample spans some 900,000 clones, roughly a sixth being singletons. Sequencing was done on a sample of naive CD4+ T cells from blood. These TCRs come from a woman in her late teens or twenties in good health.

J is TRBJ2-1 and V is TRBV5-4, with 9 bases fitting TRBD2. Germline lookup yields CDR1 SGHNT and CDR2 YYREEE (reference sequence). The trim removed 4 bases at V and 7 bases at J, leaving 12 bases unmatched. This CDR3 has 16 amino acids. The CDR3: CASSLAGPRTGNEQFF. The DNA of the CDR3 is TGTGCCAGCAGCCTAGCGGGGCCTCGAACTGGGAATGAGCAGTTCTTC.

This clone was seen a few times. The rearrangement joins TRBV7-9 to TRBJ2-1; 7 bases match TRBD2. With V trimmed by 5 bases and J by 9 bases, 10 bases remained unmatched. This CDR3 is 14 amino acids long. The germline V gene encodes CDR1 SEHNR and CDR2 FQNEAQ (reference sequence). The CDR3 bases are TGTGCCAGCAGCAAATTGACGTCGGGAGGTGAGCAGTTCTTC. Its translation is CASSKLTSGGEQFF.

The rearrangement uses TRBV5-1 and TRBJ2-7; D gene unclear. With 2 bases removed from V and 1 base from J, the gap between germline ends came to 7 bases. Germline CDR1 is SGHRS and CDR2 is YFSETQ. The CDR3 has 13 amino acids. The CDR3 sequence is CASSFLQSYEQYF. CDR3 in DNA: TGCGCCAGCAGCTTCCTCCAGTCCTACGAGCAGTACTTC.

This clone was counted a few times. This sequence joins TRBV5-1 and TRBJ2-3, with TRBD2 identical over 8 bases. Germline trimming cut 2 bases from V and 1 base from J; bases unmatched to any gene: 6. The germline V gene encodes CDR1 SGHRS and CDR2 YFSETQ. This CDR3 region has 16 residues. CDR3 in DNA: TGCGCCAGCAGCTTCACCAGCGGGAGAGGCACAGATACGCAGTATTTT. This sequence encodes CASSFTSGRGTDTQYF.

The rearrangement links TRBV10-3 to TRBJ1-1; TRBD1 might be the D (5 bases). Germline V gene sequence: CDR1 ENHRY, CDR2 SYGVKD. The V gene lost 0 bases and the J gene lost 2 bases, with 13 bases spanning the gap. The CDR3 totals 16 residues. The CDR3 DNA follows: TGTGCCATCAGTGAGTCGGCAGGGCAAGGAAACACTGAAGCTTTCTTT. Translated: CAISESAGQGNTEAFF.

This chain joins TRBV7-2 and TRBJ1-5, with D unresolved. Germline V gene lookup returns CDR1 SGHTA and CDR2 FQGNSA. This CDR3 comprises 13 residues. Trimming took 5 bases from V and 3 from J, leaving 8 bases between them. The CDR3 DNA follows: TGTGCCAGCAGCCACGACAACAATCAGCCCCAGCATTTT. This gives the protein CASSHDNNQPQHF.

This clone has a single count. In this CDR3 the conserved last residue, phenylalanine or tryptophan, is missing, so a read error is likely. V and J are TRBV7-2 and TRBJ2-7, with D possibly TRBD1 on 6 matching bases. CDR1 and CDR2 from the germline V gene are SGHTA and FQGNSA. V was clipped by 9 bases and J by 2 bases, with 17 bases between them. The CDR3 totals 14 residues. The CDR3 DNA is TGTGCCAGTAGTACCGGGACAAAACCCTACGAGCAGTACCTC. Its protein is CASSTGTKPYEQYL.

The genes are TRBV28 and TRBJ1-2; possible D gene TRBD1, 6 bases. Germline V CDR1 and CDR2: MDHEN, SYDVKM. Trimming left V 5 bases short and J 4 bases short, with 17 bases between. This CDR3 has 15 residues. CDR3 sequence: CASSTPPGGGYGYTF. The CDR3 region has the DNA TGTGCCAGCAGTACACCCCCGGGAGGGGGCTATGGCTACACCTTC.

This CDR3 reads CASSPSGRGRGEKLFF. The DNA for the CDR3 is TGTGCCAGCAGTCCCTCGGGGCGGGGACGGGGAGAAAAACTGTTTTTT. The V gene is TRBV28, the J gene TRBJ1-4, with D maybe TRBD1 (5 bases). Trimming removed 5 bases from V and 8 bases from J, with 21 bases in between. In germline, CDR1 is MDHEN, CDR2 SYDVKM. The CDR3 has 16 residues.

V usage is TRBV19 and J usage is TRBJ2-3; 12 positions match TRBD2. Unmatched junction bases numbered 11, after V lost 8 bases and J lost 5 bases. The germline gives CDR1 LNHDA, CDR2 SQIVND (reference sequence). This CDR3 contains 16 residues. CDR3 nucleotides: TGTGCCAGTGGACAGACTAGCGGGAGTTATAGAGATACGCAGTATTTT. This translates into CASGQTSGSYRDTQYF.

This clone was observed a few times. V gene TRBV27 combines with J gene TRBJ1-1; TRBD1 agrees at 7 bases. The germline CDR1 and CDR2 sequences are MNHEY and SMNVEV (reference sequence). The CDR3 totals 15 residues. Trimming at V came to 1 base and at J to 4 bases, leaving 6 bases not matched to a gene. The CDR3: CASSLFLRGSTEAFF. The CDR3 DNA sequence: TGTGCCAGCAGTTTATTCCTCAGGGGGAGCACTGAAGCTTTCTTT.

This chain uses TRBV5-4 with TRBJ2-7; D is unresolved. CDR3 size: 15 residues. V was trimmed by 4 bases and J by 5 bases, leaving 19 bases between them. Germline CDR1 and CDR2: SGHNT and YYREEE (reference sequence). CDR3 nucleotide sequence: TGTGCCAGCAGCGTTGCCGGAGCACGGAGCCACGAGCAGTACTTC. Translated, it gives CASSVAGARSHEQYF. Using reference TRBV5-4 and TRBJ2-7 for the parts outside the CDR3, the full variable domain is ETGVTQSPTHLIKTRGQQVTLRCSSQSGHNTVSWYQQALGQGPQFIFQYYREEENGRGNFPPRFSGLQFPNYSSELNVNALELDDSALYLCASSVAGARSHEQYFGPGTRLTVT.

A few counts support this clone. The chain employs TRBV20-1 and TRBJ1-1; D is unclear. Germline values: CDR1 DFQATT, CDR2 SNEGSKA (reference sequence). The V end lost 2 bases, the J end lost 7 bases, and 5 bases lay between the germline ends. This CDR3 region has 10 residues. This chain's CDR3 is CSARSFEAFF. The CDR3 DNA is TGCAGTGCTAGATCGTTTGAAGCTTTCTTT.

The genes are TRBV7-2 and TRBJ1-4; D possibly corresponds to TRBD1 (6 bases). The V gene's germline CDR1 is SGHTA and CDR2 FQGNSA. The germline V and J ends were trimmed by 4 bases and 7 bases, with 13 bases remaining between them. The CDR3 has 14 residues. CDR3 nucleotide sequence: TGTGCCAGCAGCTCCCTCGGGGGCGGTGAAAAACTGTTTTTT. This codes for CASSSLGGGEKLFF. Full variable domain (remainder filled in from reference TRBV7-2 and TRBJ1-4): GAGVSQSPSNKVTEKGKDVELRCDPISGHTALYWYRQSLGQGLEFLIYFQGNSAPDKSGLPSDRFSAERTGGSVSTLTIQRTQQEDSAVYLCASSSLGGGEKLFFGSGTQLSVL.

V and J are TRBV7-2 and TRBJ2-1; D gene ambiguous. The length of the CDR3 is 12 residues. Germline V lookup: CDR1 SGHTA, CDR2 FQGNSA. V was clipped by 1 base and J by 12 bases, with 10 bases between them. Here the CDR3 reads CASSLDRHRQFF. The CDR3 DNA is TGTGCCAGCAGCTTAGATCGGCACAGGCAGTTCTTC.

This clone was seen more than once but under ten times. The J gene is TRBJ2-1, the V gene TRBV29-1; D perhaps matches TRBD1 (5 bases). The CDR3 loop spans 14 amino acids. Germline CDR1 is SQVTM and CDR2 is ANQGSEA. Trimming took 8 bases from V and 0 from J, leaving 14 bases between them. CDR3 loop: CSSRRQTSYNEQFF. DNA for the CDR3: TGCAGCTCTCGTAGACAGACCTCCTACAATGAGCAGTTCTTC.

This clone was found a few times. The chain carries TRBV7-9 and TRBJ1-1, with D possibly TRBD1 on 6 matching bases. V lost 5 bases, J lost 4 bases, and 14 bases lay in between. CDR3 length: 14 amino acids. Germline V gene lookup returns CDR1 SEHNR and CDR2 FQNEAQ (reference sequence). The CDR3 DNA is TGTGCCAGCAGCCCAACCGCGGGGGCCACTGAAGCTTTCTTT. Translation: CASSPTAGATEAFF.

This clone appeared a few times. The rearrangement joins TRBV7-3 to TRBJ2-3; no clear D. The germline CDR1 and CDR2 sequences are SGHTA and FQGTGA. This CDR3 contains 13 residues. The V gene lost 5 bases and the J gene lost 6 bases, with 12 bases spanning the gap. In nucleotides, the CDR3 is TGTGCCAGCAGCGACACATTGAGGGATACGCAGTATTTT. Translated, it gives CASSDTLRDTQYF.

This rearrangement joins TRBV18 to TRBJ1-1; maybe TRBD1 (5 bases). Germline V gene lookup returns CDR1 KGHSH and CDR2 LQKENI. Trimming took 0 bases from V and 7 from J, leaving 15 bases between them. This CDR3 has 15 residues. The CDR3 nucleotides are TGTGCCAGCTCACCACCGGGGACGGAGGCACGTGAAGCTTTCTTT. Its translation is CASSPPGTEAREAFF.

The V and J genes are TRBV29-1 and TRBJ2-1, with D possibly TRBD1 on 6 matching bases. The CDR3 spans 14 residues. Germline values: CDR1 SQVTM, CDR2 ANQGSEA. V was clipped by 5 bases and J by 3 bases, with 14 bases between them. The CDR3 protein is CSVPGVLGYNEQFF. The CDR3 DNA reads as TGCAGCGTTCCAGGGGTTCTGGGCTACAATGAGCAGTTCTTC.

This clone was recorded a few times. The sample holds other DNA sequences that translate to the same CDR3. The chain recombines TRBV7-2 with TRBJ2-1; tentatively, D is TRBD1 (6 bases). The CDR3 length is 12 residues. V lost 3 bases to trimming and J lost 7 bases, with 7 bases between them. Per germline, CDR1 SGHTA and CDR2 FQGNSA. The CDR3 protein is CASSFQGNEQFF. For the CDR3, the DNA is TGTGCCAGCAGCTTCCAGGGGAATGAGCAGTTCTTC.

On this clone itself: Other DNA sequences from this sample encode an identical CDR3 as well. The chain is built from TRBV18 and TRBJ2-1; D possibly corresponds to TRBD2 (5 bases). V was pared by 2 bases and J by 4 bases, with 6 bases between. CDR1 KGHSH and CDR2 LQKENI come from the germline V gene. This CDR3 is built from 13 residues. The CDR3 coding sequence is TGTGCCAGCTCACCAGGACTGTACAATGAGCAGTTCTTC. Translated, it gives CASSPGLYNEQFF.

Only a few counts were recorded for this clone. This chain joins TRBV7-9 and TRBJ2-3; TRBD2 agrees at 8 bases. The CDR3 has 14 amino acids. CDR1 is SEHNR and CDR2 is FQNEAQ in the germline V gene (reference sequence). V shed 5 bases and J 2 bases; nucleotides not matched to a gene: 3. The CDR3 nucleotides are TGTGCCAGCAGCGGACTAGCAAACACAGATACGCAGTATTTT. It is translated as CASSGLANTDTQYF.